This T cell receptor beta chain was identified during a study of blood T cell repertoires in COVID-19. Study background: In each case, the material was cDNA or gDNA derived from T cells, B-cell-depleted T cells, or PBMCs.

The data were produced by immunoSEQ multiplex PCR, yet TCRdb's version contains in-frame clones alone and is incomplete. The table shows approximately 250,000 clones, with 83% occurring only once. The CDR3 is 14 residues long. The germline V gene encodes CDR1 SGHDN and CDR2 FVKESK. Trimming removed 0 bases from V and 4 bases from J, with 9 bases in between. This sequence joins TRBV14 and TRBJ1-2, with unresolved D. The specimen was peripheral blood. This clonotype originated in a human donor in a cohort sampled during active COVID-19. CDR3 amino acids: CASSQDPGSYGYTF. The CDR3 nucleotides are TGTGCCAGCAGCCAAGACCCCGGGTCCTATGGCTACACCTTC.